This T cell receptor (beta chain) was identified in a study of Ad26.COV2.S vaccination and SARS-CoV-2 variants. As for the study in general: Enrollment placed the donor in the COV1001 Ad26.COV2.S trial arm.

Broader study findings: It is possible that the TCR breadth and depth analyses underestimated the total T cell responses. Reported findings describe substantial breadth in spike-specific CD8+ and CD4+ T cell responses following vaccination.

The CDR3 consists of 15 residues. J gave up 2 bases and V 5 bases, and 6 bases lay outside the gene matches. CDR1 is SGHRS and CDR2 is YFSETQ in the germline V gene. Described treatment: approximately 18 received Ad26.COV2.S at low or high dose, single or two shots; a few received placebo; per-sample allocation not given. Specimen acquisition occurred on day 63 following the initial vaccine or placebo injection. Its platform was an Ad26 vector, and its expressed antigen was Wuhan-strain SARS-CoV-2 spike. Some clones are missing from TCRdb's copy, which holds only in-frame ones; the method was immunoSEQ multiplex PCR. The table has 200,000 to 250,000 clones, roughly 88% seen once. Details on this clone: What it recognizes is unknown.

The sequencing used peripheral blood, collected in a trial of Ad26.COV2.S vaccine versus placebo. This sequence originates from a person aged 18-65 years who received the Ad26.COV2.S COVID-19 vaccine or a placebo. The J gene is TRBJ2-3, the V gene TRBV5-1; TRBD2 matches at 9 bases. The CDR3 coding sequence is TGCGCCAGCAGTCTAGCGGGGAAATACACAGATACGCAGTATTTT. Translated, it gives CASSLAGKYTDTQYF.